What follows are 17 T cell receptor beta chains derived from one specimen sequenced in a study of T-cell memory formation after mild COVID-19. A single record per CDR3 protein comes from TCRdb applying MiXCR to the 5' RACE reads. The sample lists 350,000 to 500,000 distinct CDR3 sequences, about a sixth occurring once. Sequencing input: PBMCs or a T cell subset sorted from them (not recorded which). The receptors were gathered from a man aged 18 to 30 who had mild COVID-19 (a few samples of this study predate the infection). Cell type and time point are not known.

The CDR3 DNA sequence: TGTGCCACCAGCAGAGATGGAGAGGAAAATCCTAACTATGGCTACACCTTC. Its translation is CATSRDGEENPNYGYTF. The chain is built from TRBV15 and TRBJ1-2; no definite D call. The V and J ends lost 0 bases and 0 bases respectively, with 14 bases between them. CDR3 size: 17 residues. Germline V gene lookup returns CDR1 LNHNV and CDR2 YYDKDF (reference sequence).

V is TRBV2 and J is TRBJ2-1; unclear D gene. The V and J ends lost 4 bases and 4 bases respectively, with 8 bases between them. The CDR3 is 13 residues long. Germline CDR1 reads SNHLY; CDR2 reads FYNNEI. CDR3 sequence (DNA): TGTGCCAGCAGTGCCGCGGAATACAATGAGCAGTTCTTC. Protein sequence: CASSAAEYNEQFF.

CDR3 protein: CSARDGGRTGELFF. As DNA, the CDR3 is TGCAGTGCTAGAGATGGGGGCCGCACCGGGGAGCTGTTTTTT. This sequence joins TRBV20-1 and TRBJ2-2; weak D call: TRBD1 (6 bases). This CDR3 is built from 14 residues. Between the trimmed V and J ends, which lost 0 bases and 4 bases, there was a span of 9 bases. The germline CDR1 and CDR2 sequences are DFQATT and SNEGSKA (reference sequence).

This clonotype showed up just a few times. The chain uses TRBV27 and TRBJ2-5; D not certain. This CDR3 region has 14 residues. Germline V CDR1 and CDR2: MNHEY, SMNVEV (reference sequence). V lost 5 bases, J lost 1 base, and 11 bases lay in between. CDR3 protein: CASSLNIFQETQYF. DNA for the CDR3: TGTGCCAGCAGTCTCAACATTTTCCAAGAGACCCAGTACTTC.

This clonotype was observed a few times. The rearrangement links TRBV6-2 or TRBV6-3 to TRBJ1-5; D remains unclear. The V end lost 7 bases, the J end lost 10 bases, and 11 bases lay between the germline ends. Germline-derived CDR1 and CDR2 are MNHEY and SVGEGT. The CDR3 loop spans 11 amino acids. DNA for the CDR3: TGTGCCAGCACGAGAAATCGACCCCAGCATTTT. Translation gives CASTRNRPQHF.

V and J are TRBV4-3 and TRBJ2-3; D not resolved. The CDR3 is made up of 14 amino acids. CDR1 and CDR2 from the germline V gene are LGHNA and YSLEER. V was pared by 3 bases and J by 2 bases, with 9 bases between. The CDR3 spells CASSQGRTTDTQYF. CDR3 in DNA: TGCGCCAGCAGCCAGGGCCGAACCACAGATACGCAGTATTTT.

This clonotype turned up a few times. The chain couples TRBV5-6 to TRBJ2-1; TRBD2 matches 11 bases. With 7 bases clipped from V and 3 bases from J, the junction kept 6 bases outside the gene matches. Germline V gene data show CDR1 as SGHDT and CDR2 as YYEEEE. The CDR3 totals 15 residues. CDR3 sequence: CASGGLAAYYNEQFF. As DNA, the CDR3 is TGTGCCAGCGGGGGACTAGCGGCTTACTACAATGAGCAGTTCTTC.

Comment on this clonotype: Sequence at one end of the junction differs from germline and may be a read error. The chain carries TRBV4-3 and TRBJ1-5; D is uncertain. Germline V gene lookup returns CDR1 LGHNA and CDR2 YSLEER. The CDR3 runs to 13 residues. Written as DNA, the CDR3 is TGCGCCATCAGCCAAGATCGGGCTCAGCCCCAGCATTTT. Its protein is CAISQDRAQPQHF.

In its sample, this clonotype was seen many times. This chain links TRBV7-3 with TRBJ2-1; the D gene could be TRBD1 or TRBD2 (6 bases each). The CDR3 runs 14 residues. The V end was cut by 0 bases, the J end by 9 bases, with 12 bases between. CDR1 and CDR2 (germline): SGHTA, FQGTGA. This CDR3 reads CASSLTGGPTEQFF. In DNA, the CDR3 is TGTGCCAGCAGCTTAACCGGGGGCCCCACTGAGCAGTTCTTC.

This chain joins TRBV18 and TRBJ2-7; D unclear. Per the germline V gene, CDR1 is KGHSH and CDR2 is LQKENI. The germline V and J ends were trimmed by 6 bases and 2 bases, with 11 bases remaining between them. The CDR3 has 13 residues. The CDR3 protein is CASSPAPPYEQYF. CDR3 bases: TGTGCCAGCTCCCCAGCTCCCCCCTACGAGCAGTACTTC.

A few counts support this clonotype. The chain has TRBV4-3 and TRBJ1-6; D not resolved. The V and J ends lost 0 bases and 9 bases respectively, with 12 bases between them. Per germline, CDR1 LGHNA and CDR2 YSLEER. The CDR3 is 15 amino acids. The CDR3 reads CASSQDWRSGSPLHF. CDR3 nucleotides: TGCGCCAGCAGCCAAGATTGGCGGTCGGGTTCACCCCTCCACTTT.

This clonotype was seen only a few times. CDR3 amino acids: CASTRDLGSYEQYF. For the CDR3, the DNA is TGTGCCAGCACCAGGGATTTGGGGTCCTACGAGCAGTACTTC. The chain combines TRBV9 with TRBJ2-7, with D perhaps TRBD1 (5 bases). Germline CDR1 SGDLS, CDR2 YYNGEE. The CDR3 spans 14 residues. Trimming stripped 6 bases from V and 1 base from J, with 14 bases between. The variable domain in full, with the rest retrieved from reference TRBV9 and TRBJ2-7, is DSGVTQTPKHLITATGQRVTLRCSPRSGDLSVYWYQQSLDQGLQFLIQYYNGEERAKGNILERFSAQQFPDLHSELNLSSLELGDSALYFCASTRDLGSYEQYFGPGTRLTVT.

This clonotype was seen at least ten times. The CDR3 DNA sequence: TGTGCCAGCAGCTTAGCGGGCGGAGGAGATTATAATTCACCCCTCCACTTT. Residues: CASSLAGGGDYNSPLHF. The chain recombines TRBV7-2 with TRBJ1-6; D unclear. The germline CDR1 and CDR2 sequences are SGHTA and FQGNSA. The CDR3 spans 17 residues. V was pared by 0 bases and J by 4 bases, with 13 bases between.

The chain joins TRBV7-3 to TRBJ2-2, with a tentative D call TRBD2 (5 bases). The length of the CDR3 is 17 residues. Germline CDR1 is SGHTA and CDR2 is FQGTGA. V dropped 4 bases and J dropped 0 bases, with 15 bases sitting between them. CDR3 protein: CASSSTEGRPNTGELFF. CDR3 bases: TGTGCCAGCAGCTCAACAGAGGGCCGACCGAACACCGGGGAGCTGTTTTTT.

There are many counts of this clonotype. The chain uses TRBV7-2 and TRBJ1-2; 7 bases are a match to TRBD1. Germline V gene data show CDR1 as SGHTA and CDR2 as FQGNSA. J lost 2 bases, V lost 5 bases, and 2 bases had no gene match. CDR3 length equals 13 residues. The CDR3 DNA reads as TGTGCCAGCAGCCCGGACAGGAACTATGGCTACACCTTC. Translating gives CASSPDRNYGYTF.

In its sample, this clonotype was seen a few times. V usage is TRBV6-6 and J usage is TRBJ2-7; a possible D gene is TRBD2 (6 bases). The CDR3 has 15 residues. Trimming took 5 bases from V and 9 from J, leaving 23 bases between them. CDR1 is MNHNY, CDR2 SVGAGI, per germline (reference sequence). The CDR3 region has the DNA TGTGCCAGCAGTCCCCGTCGACAGAATCCCGGGGGGCAGTACTTC. The encoded protein is CASSPRRQNPGGQYF.

This rearrangement joins TRBV6-5 to TRBJ1-4; perhaps TRBD1 as D (6 bases). The germline gives CDR1 MNHEY, CDR2 SVGAGI. This CDR3 spans 12 amino acids. V was cut by 5 bases and J by 15 bases, with 16 bases left in between. The CDR3 coding sequence is TGTGCCAGCAGTCCTAGCCCGGGACACTTGTTTTTT. It yields the protein CASSPSPGHLFF.